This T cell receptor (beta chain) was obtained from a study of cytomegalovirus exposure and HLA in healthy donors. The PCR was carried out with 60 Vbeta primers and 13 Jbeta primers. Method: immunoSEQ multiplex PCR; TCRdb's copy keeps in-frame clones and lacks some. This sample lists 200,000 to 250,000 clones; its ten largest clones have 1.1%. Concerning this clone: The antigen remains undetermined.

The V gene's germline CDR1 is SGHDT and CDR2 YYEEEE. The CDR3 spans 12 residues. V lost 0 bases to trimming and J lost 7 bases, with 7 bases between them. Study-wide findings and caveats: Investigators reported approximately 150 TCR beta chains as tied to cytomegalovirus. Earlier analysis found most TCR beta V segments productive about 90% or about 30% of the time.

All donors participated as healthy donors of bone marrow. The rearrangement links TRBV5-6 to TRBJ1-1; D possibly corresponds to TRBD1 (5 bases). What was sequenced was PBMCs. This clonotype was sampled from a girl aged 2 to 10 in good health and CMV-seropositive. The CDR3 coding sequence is TGTGCCAGCAGCTTGGGTAGGGGTGAAGCTTTCTTT. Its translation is CASSLGRGEAFF.